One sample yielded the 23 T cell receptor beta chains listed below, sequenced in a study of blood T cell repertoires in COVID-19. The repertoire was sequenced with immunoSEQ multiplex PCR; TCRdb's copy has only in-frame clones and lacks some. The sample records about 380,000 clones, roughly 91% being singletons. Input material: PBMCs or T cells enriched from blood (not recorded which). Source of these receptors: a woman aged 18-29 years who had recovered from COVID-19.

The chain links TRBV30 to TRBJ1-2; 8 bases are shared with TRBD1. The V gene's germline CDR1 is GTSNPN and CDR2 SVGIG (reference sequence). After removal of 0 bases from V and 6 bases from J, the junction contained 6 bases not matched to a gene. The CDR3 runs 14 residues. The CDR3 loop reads CAWSVARGLDGYTF. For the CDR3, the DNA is TGTGCCTGGAGTGTGGCCAGGGGGCTTGATGGCTACACCTTC.

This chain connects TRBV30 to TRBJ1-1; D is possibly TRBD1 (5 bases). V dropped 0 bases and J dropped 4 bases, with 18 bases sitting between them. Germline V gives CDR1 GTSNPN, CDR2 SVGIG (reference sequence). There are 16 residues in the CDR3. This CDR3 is CAWSVRWKAGGTEAFF. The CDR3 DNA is TGTGCCTGGAGTGTACGTTGGAAGGCCGGGGGCACTGAAGCTTTCTTT.

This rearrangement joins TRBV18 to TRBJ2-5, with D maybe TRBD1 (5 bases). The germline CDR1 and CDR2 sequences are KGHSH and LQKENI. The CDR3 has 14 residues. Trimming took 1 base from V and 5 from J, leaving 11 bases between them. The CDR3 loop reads CASSPLPGPETQYF. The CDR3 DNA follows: TGTGCCAGCTCACCACTTCCAGGGCCGGAGACCCAGTACTTC.

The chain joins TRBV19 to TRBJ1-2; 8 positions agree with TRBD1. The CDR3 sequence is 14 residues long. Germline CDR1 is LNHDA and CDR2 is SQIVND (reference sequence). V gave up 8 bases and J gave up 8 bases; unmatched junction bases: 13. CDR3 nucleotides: TGTGCCAGTGGAAATACGGACAGGGTGAAAGGCTACACCTTC. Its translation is CASGNTDRVKGYTF.

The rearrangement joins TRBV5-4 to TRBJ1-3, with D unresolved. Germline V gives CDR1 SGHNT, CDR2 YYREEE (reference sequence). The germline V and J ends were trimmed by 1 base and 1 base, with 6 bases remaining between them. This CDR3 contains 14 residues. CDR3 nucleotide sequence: TGTGCCAGCAGCTTGAGCTTATCTGGAAACACCATATATTTT. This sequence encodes CASSLSLSGNTIYF.

The CDR3 protein is CASSPMGPGNTIYF. The DNA of the CDR3 is TGTGCCAGCTCACCAATGGGCCCTGGAAACACCATATATTTT. The rearrangement uses TRBV18 and TRBJ1-3; D ambiguous. This CDR3 contains 14 residues. V lost 2 bases, J lost 2 bases, and 7 bases lay in between. Germline V lookup: CDR1 KGHSH, CDR2 LQKENI.

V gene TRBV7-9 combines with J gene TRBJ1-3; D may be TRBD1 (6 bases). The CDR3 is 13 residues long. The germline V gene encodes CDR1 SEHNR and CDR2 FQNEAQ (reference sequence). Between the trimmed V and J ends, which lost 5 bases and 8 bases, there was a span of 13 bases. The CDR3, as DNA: TGTGCCAGCAGCCGTTTGACAGGTTACACCATATATTTT. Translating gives CASSRLTGYTIYF.

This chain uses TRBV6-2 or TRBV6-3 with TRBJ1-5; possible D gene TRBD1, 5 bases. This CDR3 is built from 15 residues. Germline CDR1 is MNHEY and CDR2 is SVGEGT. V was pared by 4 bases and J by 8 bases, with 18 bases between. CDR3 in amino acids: CASSSLGTHEEPQHF. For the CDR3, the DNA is TGTGCCAGCAGTTCCCTCGGGACTCACGAAGAGCCCCAGCATTTT.

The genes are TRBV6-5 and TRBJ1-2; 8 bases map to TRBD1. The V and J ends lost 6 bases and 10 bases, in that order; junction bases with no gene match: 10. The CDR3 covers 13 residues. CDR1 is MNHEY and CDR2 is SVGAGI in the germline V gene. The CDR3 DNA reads TGTGCCAGCAGCCGTGGACAGGGAAGGAACTACACCTTC. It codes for CASSRGQGRNYTF.

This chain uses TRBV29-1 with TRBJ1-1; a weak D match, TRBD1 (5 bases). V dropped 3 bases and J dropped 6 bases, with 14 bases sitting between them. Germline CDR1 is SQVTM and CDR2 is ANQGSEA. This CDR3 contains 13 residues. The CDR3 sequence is CSVEFRVLAEAFF. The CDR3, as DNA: TGCAGCGTTGAGTTCAGGGTGTTGGCTGAAGCTTTCTTT.

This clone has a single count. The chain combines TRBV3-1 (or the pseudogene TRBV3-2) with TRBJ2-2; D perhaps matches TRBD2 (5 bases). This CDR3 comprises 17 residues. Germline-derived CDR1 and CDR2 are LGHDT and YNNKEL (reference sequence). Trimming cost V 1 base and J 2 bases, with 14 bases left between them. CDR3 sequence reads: CASSQVRASLNTGELFF. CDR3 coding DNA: TGTGCCAGCAGCCAAGTAAGGGCTAGCCTAAACACCGGGGAGCTGTTTTTT.

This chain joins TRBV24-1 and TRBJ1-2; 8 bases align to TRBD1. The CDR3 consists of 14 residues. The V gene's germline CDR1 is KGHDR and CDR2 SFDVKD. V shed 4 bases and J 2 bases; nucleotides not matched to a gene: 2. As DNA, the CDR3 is TGTGCCACCAGTGACGACAGGGGCAACTATGGCTACACCTTC. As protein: CATSDDRGNYGYTF.

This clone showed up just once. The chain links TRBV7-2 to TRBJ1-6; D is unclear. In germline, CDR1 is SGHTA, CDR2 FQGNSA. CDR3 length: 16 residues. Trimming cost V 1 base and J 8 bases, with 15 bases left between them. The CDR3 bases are TGTGCCAGCAGCTTAGTGAGTCGGAGGGCTCATTCACCCCTCCACTTT. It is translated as CASSLVSRRAHSPLHF.

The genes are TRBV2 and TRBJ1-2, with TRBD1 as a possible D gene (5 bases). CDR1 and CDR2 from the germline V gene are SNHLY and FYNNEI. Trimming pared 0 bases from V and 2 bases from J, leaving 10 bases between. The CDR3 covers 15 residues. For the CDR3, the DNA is TGTGCCAGCAGTGAAGCGCTTCGGGGGAACTATGGCTACACCTTC. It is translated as CASSEALRGNYGYTF.

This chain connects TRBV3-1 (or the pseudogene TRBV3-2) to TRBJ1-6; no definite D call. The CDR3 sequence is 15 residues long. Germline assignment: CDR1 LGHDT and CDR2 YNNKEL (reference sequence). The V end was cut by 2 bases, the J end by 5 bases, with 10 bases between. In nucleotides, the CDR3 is TGTGCCAGCAGCCAAATCGACATGGATAATTCACCCCTCCACTTT. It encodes CASSQIDMDNSPLHF.

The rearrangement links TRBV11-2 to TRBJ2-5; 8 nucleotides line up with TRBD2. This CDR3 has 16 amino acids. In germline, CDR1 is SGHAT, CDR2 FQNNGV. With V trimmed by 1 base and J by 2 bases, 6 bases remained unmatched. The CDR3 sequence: CASSLVGGGIQETQYF. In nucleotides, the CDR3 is TGTGCCAGCAGCTTAGTCGGCGGGGGGATTCAAGAGACCCAGTACTTC.

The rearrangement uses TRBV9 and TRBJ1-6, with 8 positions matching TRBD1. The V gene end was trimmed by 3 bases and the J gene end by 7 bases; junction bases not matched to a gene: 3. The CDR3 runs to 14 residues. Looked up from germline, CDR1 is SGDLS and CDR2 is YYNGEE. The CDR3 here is CASSAGQANSPLHF. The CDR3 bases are TGTGCCAGCAGCGCGGGACAGGCAAATTCACCCCTCCACTTT.

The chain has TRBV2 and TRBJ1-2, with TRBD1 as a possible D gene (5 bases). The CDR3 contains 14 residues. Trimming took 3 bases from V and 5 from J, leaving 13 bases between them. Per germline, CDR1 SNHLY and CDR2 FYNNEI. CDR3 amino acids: CASSEEGRAYGYTF. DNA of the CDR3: TGTGCCAGCAGTGAGGAGGGACGGGCGTATGGCTACACCTTC.

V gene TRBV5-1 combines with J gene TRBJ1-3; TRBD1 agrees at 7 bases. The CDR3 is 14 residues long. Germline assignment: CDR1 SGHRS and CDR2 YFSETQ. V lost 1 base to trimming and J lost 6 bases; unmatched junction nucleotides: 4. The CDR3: CASSLSQGTNTIYF. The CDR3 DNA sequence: TGCGCCAGCAGCTTGTCACAGGGGACAAACACCATATATTTT. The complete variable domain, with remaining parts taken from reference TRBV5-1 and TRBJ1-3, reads KAGVTQTPRYLIKTRGQQVTLSCSPISGHRSVSWYQQTPGQGLQFLFEYFSETQRNKGNFPGRFSGRQFSNSRSEMNVSTLELGDSALYLCASSLSQGTNTIYFGEGSWLTVV.

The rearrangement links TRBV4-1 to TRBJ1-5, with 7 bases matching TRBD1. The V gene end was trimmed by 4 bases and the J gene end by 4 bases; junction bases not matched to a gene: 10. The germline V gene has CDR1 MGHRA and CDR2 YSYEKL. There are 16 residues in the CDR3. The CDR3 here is CASSRRQGDPNQPQHF. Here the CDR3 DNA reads TGCGCCAGCAGCCGTCGACAGGGAGACCCGAATCAGCCCCAGCATTTT.

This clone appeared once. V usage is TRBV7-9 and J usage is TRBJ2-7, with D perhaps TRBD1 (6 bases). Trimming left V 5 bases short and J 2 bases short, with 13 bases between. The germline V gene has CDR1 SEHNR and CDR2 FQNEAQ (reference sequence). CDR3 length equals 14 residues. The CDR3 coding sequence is TGTGCCAGCAGCGAAAGACAGGCCCCCTACGAGCAGTACTTC. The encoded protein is CASSERQAPYEQYF.

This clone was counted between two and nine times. CDR3 bases: TGTGCCAGCAGCTTGCCCCGCGGTTCAGGGGAAGCTTTCTTT. The encoded protein is CASSLPRGSGEAFF. The V and J genes are TRBV5-6 and TRBJ1-1; tentative D call: TRBD1 (5 bases). The CDR3 covers 14 residues. Germline V gene lookup returns CDR1 SGHDT and CDR2 YYEEEE. Trimming took off 1 base at V and 8 bases at J, with 15 bases between the two ends.

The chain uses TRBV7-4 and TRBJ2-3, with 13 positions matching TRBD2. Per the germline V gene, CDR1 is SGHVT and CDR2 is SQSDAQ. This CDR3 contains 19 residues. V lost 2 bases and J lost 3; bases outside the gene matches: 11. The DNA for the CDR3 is TGTGCCAGCAGCTTATTTGCGTGGACTAGCGGGGGAGCTACAGATACGCAGTATTTT. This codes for CASSLFAWTSGGATDTQYF.